This is a list of T cell receptor beta chains from one sample in a study of shared clonotypes between healthy human individuals. TCRdb's copy holds only in-frame clones and misses some; the assay was immunoSEQ multiplex PCR. The sample contains a few hundred thousand clones, around 72% of which appear only once. Sequenced input: memory CD4+ T cells sorted from blood. The receptor set was obtained from a man in his thirties or forties in good health. The CDR3 runs from the conserved cysteine through the conserved F or W. D genes are given only for firm matches. The size entry is marked missing in some rows and otherwise reads once, few, many or a size class.

TRBD1	TRBV28	few	TRBJ1-4	14	TGTGCCAGCACCACACGGGACAGGGGTGAAAAACTGTTTTTT	CASTTRDRGEKLFF
-	TRBV4-1	-	TRBJ1-3	16	TGCGCCAGCAGCCACCTCCCAGGGGCAGATGGAAACACCATATATTTT	CASSHLPGADGNTIYF
TRBD1	TRBV14	once	TRBJ1-1	15	TGTGCCAGCAGCCAAGATCAAGTCAGGGGGCGGGGAGCTTTCTTT	CASSQDQVRGRGAFF
-	TRBV11-2	-	TRBJ2-3	16	TGTGCCAGCAGCCGCGACCCCCTGCTGAGCACAGATACGCAGTATTTT	CASSRDPLLSTDTQYF
-	TRBV5-8	-	TRBJ1-2	14	TGTGCCAGCAGTCCAACAACGGGAAACTATGGCTACACCTTC	CASSPTTGNYGYTF
-	TRBV14	-	TRBJ2-7	12	TGTGCCAGCAGCCAAGTTCAGTCCGAGCAGTACTTC	CASSQVQSEQYF
-	TRBV19	-	TRBJ2-2	13	TGTGCCAGTAGCTCCCTAGCTGGCGGGGAGCTGTTTTTT	CASSSLAGGELFF
TRBD1	TRBV9	-	TRBJ1-1	14	TGTGCCAGCAGCGCCACAGGGGCGAACACTGAAGCTTTCTTT	CASSATGANTEAFF
-	TRBV5-6	-	TRBJ2-1	15	TGTGCCAGCAGCTTGAGAGTGGGGATATACAATGAGCAGTTCTTC	CASSLRVGIYNEQFF
-	TRBV19	-	TRBJ2-3	13	TGTGCCAGTAGTATGACCAGCACAGATACGCAGTATTTT	CASSMTSTDTQYF
-	TRBV5-4	-	TRBJ2-3	15	TGTGCCAGCAGCATAGCGGCCTCGAACACAGATACGCAGTATTTT	CASSIAASNTDTQYF
TRBD2	TRBV7-6	-	TRBJ2-4	19	TGTGCCAGCAGCTTAGCCCCGTCGTGGAGGGAGGGCCCCCAAAACATTCAGTACTTC	CASSLAPSWREGPQNIQYF
-	TRBV30	-	TRBJ2-7	13	TGTGCCTGGGGACGTAGCGACCCCCCCGAGCAGTACTTC	CAWGRSDPPEQYF
TRBD2	TRBV7-9	once	TRBJ2-1	14	TGTGCCAGCAGCTTCTCAGCGGGAGGGAATGAGCAGTTCTTC	CASSFSAGGNEQFF
TRBD2	TRBV28	-	TRBJ2-3	15	TGTGCCAGCACGGGGGGAGGGGCCCGTTTAGATACGCAGTATTTT	CASTGGGARLDTQYF
-	TRBV4-3	few	TRBJ2-4	19	TGCGCCAGCAGCCAAGGGGGCTACGGAGAGGAACTAGCCAAAAACATTCAGTACTTC	CASSQGGYGEELAKNIQYF
-	TRBV10-3	once	TRBJ2-1	15	TGTGCCATCAGTGTAGAGGGACGAGGGATCGATGAGCAGTTCTTC	CAISVEGRGIDEQFF
TRBD2	TRBV4-3	once	TRBJ2-1	14	TGCGCCAGCAGAGAAGCGGGAGGGTCTGGCGAGCAGTTCTTC	CASREAGGSGEQFF
-	TRBV5-1	-	TRBJ2-3	19	TGCGCCAGCAGCTATGGAAACGGGGCCACCGCCCCTAACACAGATACGCAGTATTTT	CASSYGNGATAPNTDTQYF
-	TRBV7-9	-	TRBJ2-1	16	TGTGCCAGCAGCTTAGTGGTGCTAACTAGGGCCAATGAGCAGTTCTTC	CASSLVVLTRANEQFF
TRBD1	TRBV4-2	-	TRBJ1-2	18	TGTGCCAGCAGCCAAGTTACCTCAAGGACAGGGGATGAGAGGGGCTACACCTTC	CASSQVTSRTGDERGYTF
-	TRBV7-2	-	TRBJ1-5	16	TGTGCCAGCAGCTTAGGGCTCCCGACAGGCAATCAGCCCCAGCATTTT	CASSLGLPTGNQPQHF
-	TRBV12-2	-	TRBJ1-1	12	TGTGCAAGTCGCTTCGACGGGTTGAAAGCTTTCTTT	CASRFDGLKAFF
-	TRBV7-3	once	TRBJ2-3	14	TGTGCCAGCAGCTTAAGCAGGGACACAGATACGCAGTATTTT	CASSLSRDTDTQYF
-	TRBV7-2	-	TRBJ1-1	18	TGTGCCAGCAGCTTAAGGGTGGGCAGACGGGGAGGGAACACTGAAGCTTTCTTT	CASSLRVGRRGGNTEAFF
-	TRBV6-5	-	TRBJ2-5	15	TGTGCCAGCAGTTACGGGAGGGGGATCCAAGAGACCCAGTACTTC	CASSYGRGIQETQYF
-	TRBV29-1	-	TRBJ2-7	9	TGCAGCGCGACCCGTGAGCAGTACTTC	CSATREQYF
-	TRBV9	-	TRBJ2-7	15	TGTGCCAGCAGCCTAAGGGACACTTCATCCTACGAGCAGTACTTC	CASSLRDTSSYEQYF
-	TRBV11-3	-	TRBJ2-5	13	TGTGCCAGCAGCCGGGAAACAGAAGAGACCCAGTACTTC	CASSRETEETQYF
TRBD1	TRBV19	-	TRBJ2-3	15	TGTGCCAGTAGTATAGGGTTCAGGGGGATGGATACGCAGTATTTT	CASSIGFRGMDTQYF
TRBD1	TRBV4-2	-	TRBJ1-2	16	TGTGCCAGCAGCCAGGCGACGGGGACAGGGGGTAATGGCTACACCTTC	CASSQATGTGGNGYTF
-	TRBV12-5	-	TRBJ2-7	17	TGTGCTAGTGGTTTGGCGATACGGGACGATGGCTCCTACGAGCAGTACTTC	CASGLAIRDDGSYEQYF
-	TRBV4-2	-	TRBJ2-3	14	TGTGCCAGCAGCCAGGCGGAGGACACAGATACGCAGTATTTT	CASSQAEDTDTQYF
-	TRBV28	few	TRBJ2-1	14	TGTGCCACGAGTGCGGGATCGGCAATGAATGAGCAGTTCTTC	CATSAGSAMNEQFF
-	TRBV7-6	many	TRBJ2-1	13	TGTGCCAGCAGCCGAAACATACAGGCTGAGCAGTTCTTC	CASSRNIQAEQFF
-	TRBV6-1	-	TRBJ1-1	16	TGTGCCAGCAGTGGAATAGGCATCTGGGGGGGGGCTGAAGCTTTCTTT	CASSGIGIWGGAEAFF
-	TRBV5-4	-	TRBJ2-1	14	TGTGCCAGCAGCTTTTTCGGGAGTGATGGAGAGCAGTTCTTC	CASSFFGSDGEQFF
TRBD2	TRBV7-2	-	TRBJ2-4	17	TGTGCCAGCAGCAGAATACCTAGCGGGAGTAGGGGAAACATTCAGTACTTC	CASSRIPSGSRGNIQYF
TRBD1	TRBV5-4	few	TRBJ2-7	15	TGTGCCAGCAGCTTGGCTGAGGCAGGGGGCTACGAGCAGTACTTC	CASSLAEAGGYEQYF
-	TRBV27	-	TRBJ2-7	18	TGTGCCAGCAGTTTGAGGATATCGGCCTTTGGATACTCCTACGAGCAGTACTTC	CASSLRISAFGYSYEQYF
-	TRBV18	-	TRBJ2-5	13	TGTGCCAGCTCACCACCGTACCAAGAGACCCAGTACTTC	CASSPPYQETQYF